This T cell receptor (beta chain) was profiled in a study of blood T cell repertoires in COVID-19. The CDR3 extends over 16 amino acids. The V gene's germline CDR1 is MNHEY and CDR2 SVGAGI. V lost 4 bases and J lost 7; bases outside the gene matches: 9. Measured with immunoSEQ multiplex PCR; TCRdb has only the in-frame clones, and not every one. The data contain about 250,000 clones, about 68% of them seen just once; the ten biggest clones take up over 3%. Sequencing used peripheral blood. V and J are TRBV6-5 and TRBJ2-5, with 13 bases fitting TRBD2. The clonotype originates from a woman aged 80 or over with acute or convalescent COVID-19. CDR3 coding DNA: TGTGCCAGCAGTTTCACTAGCGGGGGGGACCTGGGGACCCAGTACTTC. It translates to CASSFTSGGDLGTQYF.